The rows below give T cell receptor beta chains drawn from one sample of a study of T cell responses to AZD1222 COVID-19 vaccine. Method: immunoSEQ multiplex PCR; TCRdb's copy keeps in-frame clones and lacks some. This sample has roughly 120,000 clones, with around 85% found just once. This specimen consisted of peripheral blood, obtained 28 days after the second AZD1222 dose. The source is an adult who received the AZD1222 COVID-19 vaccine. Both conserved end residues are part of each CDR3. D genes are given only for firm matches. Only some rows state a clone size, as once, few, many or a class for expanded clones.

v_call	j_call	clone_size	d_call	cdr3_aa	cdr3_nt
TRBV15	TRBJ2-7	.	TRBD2	CATSRGGGYSYEQYF	TGTGCCACCAGCAGAGGGGGGGGGTACTCCTACGAGCAGTACTTC
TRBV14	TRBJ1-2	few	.	CASSLDHQGIYGYTF	TGTGCCAGCAGCCTAGACCACCAGGGAATTTATGGCTACACCTTC
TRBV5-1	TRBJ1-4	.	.	CASSLTTRGGEKLFF	TGCGCCAGCAGCTTAACCACCCGGGGGGGTGAAAAACTGTTTTTT
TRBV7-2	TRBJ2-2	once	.	CASKPGASGELFF	TGTGCCAGCAAACCCGGGGCATCCGGGGAGCTGTTTTTT
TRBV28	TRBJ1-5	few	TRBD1	CASNDRGWNQPQHF	TGTGCCAGCAACGACAGGGGTTGGAATCAGCCCCAGCATTTT
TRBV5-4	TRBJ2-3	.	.	CASSPGGGWDTQYF	TGTGCCAGCAGCCCTGGGGGGGGCTGGGATACGCAGTATTTT
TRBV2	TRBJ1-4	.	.	CASSEDGATNEKLFF	TGTGCCAGCAGTGAAGATGGCGCAACTAATGAAAAACTGTTTTTT
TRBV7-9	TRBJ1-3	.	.	CASSYGQISGNTIYF	TGTGCCAGCAGCTACGGTCAAATCTCTGGAAACACCATATATTTT
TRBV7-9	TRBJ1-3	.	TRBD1	CASSPEGDSSGNTIYF	TGTGCCAGCAGCCCAGAAGGGGACAGCTCTGGAAACACCATATATTTT
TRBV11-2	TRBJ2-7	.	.	CASSGYRGGYEQYF	TGTGCCAGCAGCGGATACAGGGGAGGCTACGAGCAGTACTTC
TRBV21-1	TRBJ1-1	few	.	CASSKVFGGTGTEAFF	TGTGCCAGCAGCAAAGTCTTTGGGGGTACGGGTACTGAAGCTTTCTTT
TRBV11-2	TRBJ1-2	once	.	CASSRTGNYGYTF	TGTGCCAGCAGCAGAACAGGGAACTATGGCTACACCTTC
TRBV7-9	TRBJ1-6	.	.	CASSSNRELYNSPLHF	TGTGCCAGCAGCTCTAATCGGGAACTCTATAATTCACCCCTCCACTTT
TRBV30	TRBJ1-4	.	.	CAWSVTRGINEKLFF	TGTGCCTGGAGTGTAACACGGGGGATTAATGAAAAACTGTTTTTT
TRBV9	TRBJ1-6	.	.	CASSVASAAEVNSPLHF	TGTGCCAGCAGCGTAGCTAGCGCCGCAGAAGTTAATTCACCCCTCCACTTT
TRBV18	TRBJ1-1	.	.	CASSPSQVAEAFF	TGTGCCAGCTCACCGTCACAAGTTGCTGAAGCTTTCTTT
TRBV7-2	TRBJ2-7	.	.	CASSLGGTASYEQYF	TGTGCCAGCAGCTTAGGGGGGACTGCCTCCTACGAGCAGTACTTC
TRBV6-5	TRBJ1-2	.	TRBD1	CASSYDGRGGYGYTF	TGTGCCAGCAGTTACGACGGCAGGGGGGGCTATGGCTACACCTTC
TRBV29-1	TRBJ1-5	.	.	CSVEDGVAQPQHF	TGCAGCGTTGAAGATGGGGTAGCCCAGCCCCAGCATTTT
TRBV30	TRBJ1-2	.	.	CAWGPGFAGYTF	TGTGCCTGGGGTCCAGGGTTCGCTGGCTACACCTTC
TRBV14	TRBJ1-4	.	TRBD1	CASSQERDRGTEKLFF	TGTGCCAGCAGCCAGGAAAGAGACAGGGGGACTGAAAAACTGTTTTTT
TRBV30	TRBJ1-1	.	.	CAWRAPFIGRNTEAFF	TGTGCCTGGAGAGCCCCCTTCATTGGGCGGAACACTGAAGCTTTCTTT
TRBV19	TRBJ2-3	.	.	CASSLRRKDVSGQARDTQYF	TGTGCCAGTAGTCTCCGTCGCAAGGACGTCAGCGGACAAGCGAGGGATACGCAGTATTTT
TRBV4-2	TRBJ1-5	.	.	CASSQENRPAEPQHF	TGTGCCAGCAGCCAAGAGAACCGACCGGCCGAGCCCCAGCATTTT
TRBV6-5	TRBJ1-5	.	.	CASSSTGPGQPQHF	TGTGCCAGCAGTTCAACAGGGCCTGGTCAGCCCCAGCATTTT
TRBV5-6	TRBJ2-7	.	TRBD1	CASSFLTGGGYEQYF	TGTGCCAGCAGCTTTTTGACAGGGGGCGGCTACGAGCAGTACTTC
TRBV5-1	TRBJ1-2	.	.	CASSLEGAANYGYTF	TGCGCCAGCAGCTTGGAAGGGGCGGCTAACTATGGCTACACCTTC
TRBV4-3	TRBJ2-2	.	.	CASSQERSNTGELFF	TGCGCCAGCAGCCAGGAAAGATCAAACACCGGGGAGCTGTTTTTT
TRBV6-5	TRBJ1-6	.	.	CASRYGQTSYNSPLHF	TGTGCCAGCAGATACGGACAGACCTCCTATAATTCACCCCTCCACTTT
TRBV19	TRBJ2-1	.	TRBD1	CASSIGRGQGFPNEQFF	TGTGCCAGTAGTATAGGGCGAGGACAGGGGTTCCCCAATGAGCAGTTCTTC
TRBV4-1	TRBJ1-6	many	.	CASSQETGSSYNSPLHF	TGCGCCAGCAGCCAAGAAACTGGAAGCTCCTATAATTCACCCCTCCACTTT
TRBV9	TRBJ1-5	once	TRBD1	CASSAQGDNQPQHF	TGTGCCAGCAGCGCACAGGGGGACAATCAGCCCCAGCATTTT
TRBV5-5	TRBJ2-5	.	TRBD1	CASSINRAQQGETQYF	TGTGCCAGCAGCATAAACAGGGCCCAACAGGGGGAGACCCAGTACTTC
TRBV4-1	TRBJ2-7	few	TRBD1	CASRRTGGSEQYF	TGCGCCAGCAGGAGGACAGGGGGTTCCGAGCAGTACTTC
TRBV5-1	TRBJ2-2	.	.	CASSWDVGATGELFF	TGCGCCAGCAGCTGGGACGTGGGGGCCACCGGGGAGCTGTTTTTT
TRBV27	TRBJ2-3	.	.	CASSWGTDTQYF	TGTGCCAGCAGTTGGGGCACAGATACGCAGTATTTT
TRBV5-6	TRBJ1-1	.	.	CASSALDRSYTEAFF	TGTGCCAGCAGCGCACTTGACAGGAGCTACACTGAAGCTTTCTTT
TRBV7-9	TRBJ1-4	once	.	CASSLTRNEKLFF	TGTGCCAGCAGCTTAACCCGTAATGAAAAACTGTTTTTT
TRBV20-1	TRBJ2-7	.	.	CSASGQDYEQYF	TGCAGTGCTAGTGGGCAGGATTACGAGCAGTACTTC
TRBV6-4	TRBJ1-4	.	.	CASSRMLGQINEKLFF	TGTGCCAGCAGTCGAATGCTTGGACAGATTAATGAAAAACTGTTTTTT
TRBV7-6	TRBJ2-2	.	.	CASSLGVPNTGELFF	TGTGCCAGCAGCTTAGGTGTCCCAAACACCGGGGAGCTGTTTTTT
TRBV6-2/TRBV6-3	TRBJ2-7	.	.	CASSYVEQPYEQYF	TGTGCCAGCAGTTACGTTGAACAGCCCTACGAGCAGTACTTC
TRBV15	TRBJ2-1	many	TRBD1	CATSIGQGDNEQFF	TGTGCCACCAGCATCGGACAGGGGGACAATGAGCAGTTCTTC
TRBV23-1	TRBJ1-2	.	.	CASSQSSGSGNYGYTF	TGCGCCAGCAGTCAATCCTCCGGGAGTGGAAACTATGGCTACACCTTC
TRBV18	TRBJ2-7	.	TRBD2	CASSPTSGGVEQYF	TGTGCCAGCTCACCGACTAGCGGGGGAGTCGAGCAGTACTTC
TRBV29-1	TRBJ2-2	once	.	CSVPQLLGETGELFF	TGCAGCGTTCCGCAACTCCTCGGGGAGACCGGGGAGCTGTTTTTT
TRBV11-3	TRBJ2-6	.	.	CASGHGANVLTF	TGTGCCAGCGGCCACGGGGCCAACGTCCTGACTTTC
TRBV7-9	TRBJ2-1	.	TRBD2	CASSSPGGRNEQFF	TGTGCCAGCAGCTCCCCGGGGGGGAGAAATGAGCAGTTCTTC